Sequencing of this T cell receptor (beta chain) was carried out in a study of radiation and T cells in renal cell carcinoma. CDR1 LNHDA and CDR2 SQIVND come from the germline V gene (reference sequence). J gave up 1 base and V 8 bases, and 3 bases lay outside the gene matches. This CDR3 has 14 residues. The table came from immunoSEQ multiplex PCR; TCRdb's copy has only in-frame clones and leaves some out. This sample has some 100,000 clones, with 82% found just once. Time point in this sample: baseline pretreatment blood. Treatment described: 15 Gy SBRT to primary tumor, nephrectomy 4 weeks later. The sample here was blood, taken from a patient whose treatment included radiotherapy and nephrectomy. This clonotype was obtained from a man aged 55-75 years with renal cell carcinoma. V and J are TRBV19 and TRBJ1-3; 9 bases are a match to TRBD1. The CDR3 DNA follows: TGTGCCAGTCGGACAGGGGCGTCTGGAAACACCATATATTTT. Translated: CASRTGASGNTIYF.